Each of the 28 T cell receptor beta chains below was sequenced from the same sample in a study of OX40 agonist ivuxolimab in advanced cancers. Measured with immunoSEQ multiplex PCR; TCRdb has only the in-frame clones, and not every one. The sample shows 65,000 to 80,000 clones, about 90% of them seen only once. The material sequenced was CD4+ or CD8+ T cells sorted from blood, taken in a trial of the OX40 agonist ivuxolimab. These receptors originate from an adult with an advanced solid tumor such as melanoma, head and neck, liver or kidney cancer.

This clone was recorded only once. The CDR3 sequence: CASSQEWLAGGGGPSYEQYF. As DNA, the CDR3 is TGCGCCAGCAGCCAAGAATGGCTAGCGGGAGGAGGGGGACCCTCCTACGAGCAGTACTTC. The chain employs TRBV4-1 and TRBJ2-7; 11 bases fit TRBD2. The junction had 13 bases not matched to a gene; V was cut back by 0 bases and J by 0 bases. In germline, CDR1 is MGHRA, CDR2 YSYEKL. The CDR3 runs 20 residues.

The chain couples TRBV27 to TRBJ2-7, with unresolved D. Trimming left V 0 bases short and J 3 bases short, with 6 bases between. CDR1 is MNHEY, CDR2 SMNVEV, per germline (reference sequence). The CDR3 is 13 residues long. The CDR3 spells CASSLSVDYEQYF. The CDR3 nucleotides read TGTGCCAGCAGTTTATCGGTGGACTACGAGCAGTACTTC.

The chain joins TRBV7-9 to TRBJ1-1, with 7 bases matching TRBD1. This CDR3 has 15 residues. The V segment lost 0 bases and the J segment 5 bases; nucleotides outside the gene matches: 6. Germline-derived CDR1 and CDR2 are SEHNR and FQNEAQ (reference sequence). CDR3 nucleotide sequence: TGTGCCAGCAGCTTAGCTCCAGGCAGGGGGACTGAAGCTTTCTTT. Translating gives CASSLAPGRGTEAFF.

This rearrangement joins TRBV4-2 to TRBJ1-5; D is unresolved. Looked up from germline, CDR1 is LGHNA and CDR2 is YNFKEQ. The CDR3 sequence is 15 residues long. Trimming removed 0 bases from V and 5 bases from J, with 11 bases in between. The CDR3 sequence: CASSQERGNHQPQHF. The CDR3, as DNA: TGTGCCAGCAGCCAAGAGAGAGGGAACCATCAGCCCCAGCATTTT.

This chain uses TRBV29-1 with TRBJ1-2; tentative D call: TRBD1 (6 bases). Trimming shortened V by 2 bases and J by 8 bases, and 12 bases separated the two germline ends. This CDR3 has 12 residues. CDR1 SQVTM and CDR2 ANQGSEA come from the germline V gene. For the CDR3, the DNA is TGCAGCGTTGAACGACAGGTCGGAGGCTACACCTTC. It codes for CSVERQVGGYTF.

The genes are TRBV19 and TRBJ1-5; D possibly corresponds to TRBD1 (6 bases). In germline, CDR1 is LNHDA, CDR2 SQIVND (reference sequence). CDR3 length: 13 amino acids. V lost 7 bases and J lost 7, with 14 bases in between. CDR3 sequence: CASIGGGGQPQHF. CDR3 nucleotides: TGTGCCAGTATCGGAGGGGGGGGCCAGCCCCAGCATTTT.

As DNA, the CDR3 is TGTGCCAGCAGTACACCGGGACAGGGTGTCACAGATACGCAGTATTTT. This encodes CASSTPGQGVTDTQYF. The genes are TRBV28 and TRBJ2-3; TRBD1 agrees at 9 bases. Unmatched junction bases numbered 8, after V lost 5 bases and J lost 2 bases. This CDR3 contains 16 residues. Germline V CDR1 and CDR2: MDHEN, SYDVKM.

The chain is built from TRBV4-3 and TRBJ2-3; 7 bases fit TRBD2. Germline V gene lookup returns CDR1 LGHNA and CDR2 YSLEER. The CDR3 is made up of 15 amino acids. J gave up 0 bases and V 2 bases, and 2 bases lay outside the gene matches. The CDR3: CASSQLLASTDTQYF. The CDR3 DNA follows: TGCGCCAGCAGCCAATTACTAGCGAGCACAGATACGCAGTATTTT.

This sequence joins TRBV27 and TRBJ1-4, with 12 bases lining up with TRBD1. J lost 8 bases, V lost 3 bases, and 4 bases had no gene match. This CDR3 has 15 residues. Per germline, CDR1 MNHEY and CDR2 SMNVEV (reference sequence). CDR3 loop: CASSLGQGADEKLFF. DNA of the CDR3: TGTGCCAGCAGTTTGGGACAGGGGGCGGACGAAAAACTGTTTTTT.

V is TRBV5-1 and J is TRBJ1-1, with D maybe TRBD1 (5 bases). This CDR3 spans 13 amino acids. Trimming shortened V by 4 bases and J by 5 bases, and 12 bases separated the two germline ends. Germline V gene lookup returns CDR1 SGHRS and CDR2 YFSETQ. The CDR3 DNA reads TGCGCCAGCAGCGCGGGACCCGGAACTGAAGCTTTCTTT. Protein product: CASSAGPGTEAFF.

The CDR3 DNA reads TGTGCCAGAGGAGGTTCGACTAAGCAAGAGACCCAGTACTTC. Translating gives CARGGSTKQETQYF. The chain joins TRBV28 to TRBJ2-5; tentatively, D is TRBD2 (5 bases). The CDR3 spans 14 residues. V lost 9 bases, J lost 2 bases, and 16 bases lay in between. Per germline, CDR1 MDHEN and CDR2 SYDVKM. Full variable domain (remainder filled in from reference TRBV28 and TRBJ2-5): DVKVTQSSRYLVKRTGEKVFLECVQDMDHENMFWYRQDPGLGLRLIYFSYDVKMKEKGDIPEGYSVSREKKERFSLILESASTNQTSMYLCARGGSTKQETQYFGPGTRLLVL.

The V and J genes are TRBV7-9 and TRBJ1-1; 10 bases map to TRBD1. CDR1 and CDR2 from the germline V gene are SEHNR and FQNEAQ (reference sequence). This CDR3 spans 16 amino acids. With V trimmed by 5 bases and J by 8 bases, 14 bases remained unmatched. This chain's CDR3 is CASSLSPGTGVNEAFF. CDR3 DNA sequence: TGTGCCAGCAGCCTCTCCCCCGGGACAGGGGTCAACGAAGCTTTCTTT.

Details on this clone: At the DNA level, this CDR3 is encoded by other sequences in the same sample as well. V and J are TRBV9 and TRBJ2-2, with D tentatively TRBD2 (6 bases). This CDR3 is 13 amino acids long. In germline, CDR1 is SGDLS, CDR2 YYNGEE. Trimming stripped 5 bases from V and 5 bases from J, with 10 bases between. The CDR3 region has the DNA TGTGCCAGCAGGGGACTTGGGACCGGGGAGCTGTTTTTT. Translating gives CASRGLGTGELFF.

The chain uses TRBV7-3 and TRBJ1-1; a possible D gene is TRBD1 (6 bases). Trimming left V 5 bases short and J 0 bases short, with 10 bases between. Germline loops: CDR1 SGHTA, CDR2 FQGTGA. The CDR3 has 14 residues. The CDR3 loop reads CASSLTGMNTEAFF. CDR3 in DNA: TGTGCCAGCAGCCTGACAGGAATGAACACTGAAGCTTTCTTT.

The rearrangement joins TRBV27 to TRBJ2-1; a possible D gene is TRBD1 (6 bases). CDR1 and CDR2 (germline): MNHEY, SMNVEV (reference sequence). V was trimmed by 5 bases and J by 9 bases, leaving 17 bases between them. This CDR3 region has 14 residues. The CDR3 loop is CASSLGPRGGEQFF. The CDR3, as DNA: TGTGCCAGCAGTCTCGGACCTAGAGGGGGTGAGCAGTTCTTC.

This clone was found a few times. This rearrangement joins TRBV28 to TRBJ2-7; D remains ambiguous. The CDR3 covers 13 residues. The germline CDR1 and CDR2 sequences are MDHEN and SYDVKM. V was trimmed by 6 bases and J by 4 bases, leaving 13 bases between them. The CDR3 nucleotides read TGTGCCAGCAGATATATCTCGGATTACGAGCAGTACTTC. It is translated as CASRYISDYEQYF.

This chain connects TRBV25-1 to TRBJ2-2, with 8 positions matching TRBD1. Germline V gene sequence: CDR1 MGHDK, CDR2 SYGVNS. This CDR3 comprises 14 residues. V gave up 10 bases and J gave up 6 bases; unmatched junction bases: 10. This CDR3 is CATGQGGSAGELFF. CDR3 sequence (DNA): TGTGCCACAGGACAGGGAGGTTCTGCCGGGGAGCTGTTTTTT.

The chain recombines TRBV4-3 with TRBJ2-7, with a tentative D call TRBD1 (5 bases). The V gene's germline CDR1 is LGHNA and CDR2 YSLEER. CDR3 length: 16 residues. The ends were cut back, 1 base at V and 2 bases at J, with 15 bases in the middle. The CDR3 sequence is CASSQVADTATYEQYF. The CDR3 DNA reads as TGCGCCAGCAGCCAAGTTGCGGACACTGCGACCTACGAGCAGTACTTC.

J is TRBJ2-3 and V is TRBV14; no firm D call. The CDR3 is made up of 13 amino acids. Between the trimmed V and J ends, which lost 4 bases and 0 bases, there was a span of 5 bases. Germline CDR1 SGHDN, CDR2 FVKESK. CDR3 amino acids: CASSLGSTDTQYF. In nucleotides, the CDR3 is TGTGCCAGCAGCCTGGGGAGCACAGATACGCAGTATTTT.

Details on this clone: Since a much larger clone is just one base distant, this may be a read error. Other DNA sequences within the sample encode an identical CDR3. J is TRBJ2-7 and V is TRBV7-9; D unresolved. Germline V gene data show CDR1 as SEHNR and CDR2 as FQNEAQ (reference sequence). The CDR3 extends over 13 amino acids. Between the trimmed V and J ends, which lost 5 bases and 3 bases, there was a span of 11 bases. CDR3 sequence reads: CASSPGPNYEQYF. CDR3 DNA: TGTGCCAGCAGCCCCGGGCCGAACTACGAGCAGTACTTC.

The V gene is TRBV2, the J gene TRBJ2-7; 8 bases align to TRBD1. The CDR3 has 15 residues. The junction had 7 bases not matched to a gene; V was cut back by 3 bases and J by 3 bases. Germline loops: CDR1 SNHLY, CDR2 FYNNEI. As DNA, the CDR3 is TGTGCCAGCAGTGACGTGGCAGGGGGCTACTACGAGCAGTACTTC. Translating gives CASSDVAGGYYEQYF. Based on the CDR3 plus reference TRBV2 and TRBJ2-7, the full variable domain is EPEVTQTPSHQVTQMGQEVILRCVPISNHLYFYWYRQILGQKVEFLVSFYNNEISEKSEIFDDQFSVERPDGSNFTLKIRSTKLEDSAMYFCASSDVAGGYYEQYFGPGTRLTVT.

The gene calls are TRBV6-6 and TRBJ2-7, with 10 positions matching TRBD1. Germline-derived CDR1 and CDR2 are MNHNY and SVGAGI (reference sequence). CDR3 length equals 15 residues. Trimming at V came to 2 bases and at J to 5 bases, leaving 6 bases not matched to a gene. The CDR3 here is CASSYVDRGQDEQYF. DNA of the CDR3: TGTGCCAGCAGTTACGTCGACAGGGGGCAGGACGAGCAGTACTTC.

For this clone: Other nucleotide sequences from this sample produce the same CDR3. V and J are TRBV28 and TRBJ2-7, with TRBD2 matching 7 bases. J gave up 4 bases and V 7 bases, and 10 bases lay outside the gene matches. Germline assignment: CDR1 MDHEN and CDR2 SYDVKM. CDR3 size: 14 residues. CDR3 bases: TGTGCCAGCACCTTCTCGGGAGGAACTTACGAGCAGTACTTC. Translation: CASTFSGGTYEQYF.

J is TRBJ2-3 and V is TRBV27; 11 nucleotides agree with TRBD2. CDR1 is MNHEY, CDR2 SMNVEV, per germline (reference sequence). The CDR3 consists of 15 residues. After removal of 3 bases from V and 5 bases from J, the junction contained 4 bases not matched to a gene. CDR3 DNA: TGTGCCAGCAGTTTGGGTCTAGCGGGAGGAGATACGCAGTATTTT. It translates to CASSLGLAGGDTQYF.

The genes are TRBV9 and TRBJ2-1; 7 positions agree with TRBD2. The CDR3 has 15 residues. The trim removed 0 bases at V and 4 bases at J, leaving 4 bases unmatched. The germline CDR1 and CDR2 sequences are SGDLS and YYNGEE. CDR3 sequence reads: CASSVGSGDYNEQFF. The CDR3 DNA follows: TGTGCCAGCAGCGTAGGGAGCGGGGATTACAATGAGCAGTTCTTC.

This chain links TRBV19 with TRBJ2-2, with TRBD2 matching 11 bases. CDR1 is LNHDA and CDR2 is SQIVND in the germline V gene (reference sequence). Unmatched junction bases numbered 15, after V lost 3 bases and J lost 3 bases. CDR3 length equals 20 residues. CDR3 region: CASSISLLRLAGRDTGELFF. CDR3 coding DNA: TGTGCCAGTAGTATTTCCCTCTTGAGACTAGCGGGAAGGGACACCGGGGAGCTGTTTTTT.

On this clone itself: At the DNA level, this CDR3 is encoded by other sequences in the same sample as well. The chain joins TRBV28 to TRBJ2-7; no definite D call. The CDR3 covers 11 residues. The V gene lost 8 bases and the J gene lost 3 bases, with 8 bases spanning the gap. Germline V gene lookup returns CDR1 MDHEN and CDR2 SYDVKM. The CDR3 region has the DNA TGTGCCAGCTCATCCGGCTACGAGCAGTACTTC. This encodes CASSSGYEQYF.

The chain joins TRBV4-3 to TRBJ2-7; TRBD1 aligns across 8 bases. CDR3 size: 17 residues. Germline trimming cut 4 bases from V and 1 base from J; bases unmatched to any gene: 12. Germline CDR1 is LGHNA and CDR2 is YSLEER. The CDR3 DNA follows: TGCGCCAGCAGCCCAACATCCCCAGGGGGCGCATCCTACGAGCAGTACTTC. This sequence encodes CASSPTSPGGASYEQYF.